Each of the 30 T cell receptor beta chains below was sequenced from the same sample in a study of beta chain features in type 1 diabetes. Their antigens are not known. The study, taken as a whole, reports: A moderate, significant TCRB CDR3 shortening appeared in type 1 diabetes across four CD4+ subsets.

Isolated RNA was reverse transcribed in full, so expressed TCRB transcripts were sequenced. Sequencing used immunoSEQ multiplex PCR; TCRdb keeps in-frame clones, though not all of them. This table has approximately 730,000 clones, 10% to 15% appearing once. Input material: naive CD4+ T cells from blood. All receptors come from a man younger than 30 with type 1 diabetes.

This clone has only a few counts. This rearrangement joins TRBV9 to TRBJ1-1; TRBD1 agrees at 8 bases. V was pared by 3 bases and J by 0 bases, with 4 bases of the junction left unmatched. The CDR3 spans 15 residues. CDR1 is SGDLS, CDR2 YYNGEE, per germline. The CDR3 DNA reads TGTGCCAGCAGCGCGGGGACAGGCATGAACACTGAAGCTTTCTTT. It translates to CASSAGTGMNTEAFF. The variable domain in full, with the rest retrieved from reference TRBV9 and TRBJ1-1, is DSGVTQTPKHLITATGQRVTLRCSPRSGDLSVYWYQQSLDQGLQFLIQYYNGEERAKGNILERFSAQQFPDLHSELNLSSLELGDSALYFCASSAGTGMNTEAFFGQGTRLTVV.

This chain joins TRBV7-9 and TRBJ1-5, with TRBD1 identical over 8 bases. J lost 7 bases, V lost 1 base, and 12 bases had no gene match. The CDR3 has 17 amino acids. Germline values: CDR1 SEHNR, CDR2 FQNEAQ (reference sequence). CDR3 nucleotide sequence: TGTGCCAGCAGCTTAGACCCTGGACAGGGATTAGGACAGCCCCAGCATTTT. It encodes CASSLDPGQGLGQPQHF.

The J gene is TRBJ2-7, the V gene TRBV14; 7 nucleotides match TRBD2. J gave up 3 bases and V 3 bases, and 14 bases lay outside the gene matches. The CDR3 covers 17 residues. Germline values: CDR1 SGHDN, CDR2 FVKESK. The chain's CDR3 is CASSHIVFGLEGYEQYF. The CDR3 nucleotides are TGTGCCAGCAGCCATATCGTCTTCGGACTAGAGGGCTACGAGCAGTACTTC.

This chain connects TRBV7-6 to TRBJ1-1; D is undetermined. In germline, CDR1 is SGHVS, CDR2 FNYEAQ. V lost 4 bases and J lost 6, with 9 bases in between. The CDR3 runs 12 residues. CDR3 coding DNA: TGTGCCAGCAGCTCCGCGAATTCTGAAGCTTTCTTT. This encodes CASSSANSEAFF.

This clone has a single count. V is TRBV6-1 and J is TRBJ1-6; D perhaps matches TRBD1 (6 bases). Germline CDR1 MNHNS, CDR2 SASEGT. The V and J ends lost 11 bases and 6 bases respectively, with 11 bases between them. CDR3 size: 12 residues. CDR3 bases: TGTGCCGGGGGCTGGGGTAATTCACCCCTCCACTTT. Translated, it gives CAGGWGNSPLHF.

A few counts support this clone. The V call is TRBV7-7, the J call TRBJ2-7; 7 bases match TRBD1. V shed 5 bases and J 2 bases; nucleotides not matched to a gene: 6. CDR3 length equals 14 residues. Germline V gene sequence: CDR1 SSHAT, CDR2 FNYEAQ (reference sequence). The CDR3 DNA sequence: TGTGCCAGCAGCCCGACAGGGTCCCCCTACGAGCAGTACTTC. This translates into CASSPTGSPYEQYF.

This clone was counted between two and nine times. J is TRBJ1-6 and V is TRBV25-1, with D hard to call. The V gene lost 6 bases and the J gene lost 7 bases, with 10 bases spanning the gap. Germline V gene data show CDR1 as MGHDK and CDR2 as SYGVNS. This CDR3 region has 13 residues. As DNA, the CDR3 is TGTGCCAGCAGCCCACGCGGAAATTCACCCCTCCACTTT. The encoded protein is CASSPRGNSPLHF.

The V gene is TRBV7-9, the J gene TRBJ2-1; D is uncertain. This CDR3 has 16 residues. With 2 bases removed from V and 7 bases from J, the gap between germline ends came to 18 bases. Germline V gene lookup returns CDR1 SEHNR and CDR2 FQNEAQ (reference sequence). The CDR3 loop is CASSLRQSRQPNEQFF. CDR3 bases: TGTGCCAGCAGCTTAAGGCAGTCGAGGCAGCCAAATGAGCAGTTCTTC.

The chain uses TRBV7-9 and TRBJ1-1; D ambiguous. Germline CDR1 and CDR2: SEHNR and FQNEAQ (reference sequence). Deletions cut 5 bases from V and 6 bases from J, with 10 bases between. The CDR3 totals 12 residues. The CDR3 bases are TGTGCCAGCAGCCCCCCCGGCGCTGAAGCTTTCTTT. Translation: CASSPPGAEAFF. Full variable domain (missing parts from reference TRBV7-9 and TRBJ1-1): DTGVSQNPRHKITKRGQNVTFRCDPISEHNRLYWYRQTLGQGPEFLTYFQNEAQLEKSRLLSDRFSAERPKGSFSTLEIQRTEQGDSAMYLCASSPPGAEAFFGQGTRLTVV.

This clone was counted between two and nine times. V usage is TRBV29-1 and J usage is TRBJ2-3; 12 nucleotides match TRBD2. This CDR3 comprises 17 residues. Germline lookup yields CDR1 SQVTM and CDR2 ANQGSEA. Trimming removed 6 bases from V and 1 base from J; junction bases left unmatched: 11. CDR3 in DNA: TGCAGCGTGGAACTAGCGGGGGGATTTTTGGGCACAGATACGCAGTATTTT. It is translated as CSVELAGGFLGTDTQYF.

The chain couples TRBV7-9 to TRBJ2-2; D gene uncertain. CDR3 size: 13 residues. CDR1 and CDR2 (germline): SEHNR, FQNEAQ (reference sequence). V lost 2 bases to trimming and J lost 4 bases, with 5 bases between them. This chain's CDR3 is CASSLTSTGELFF. In nucleotides, the CDR3 is TGTGCCAGCAGCTTAACGTCCACCGGGGAGCTGTTTTTT.

There are a few counts of this clone. The chain is built from TRBV29-1 and TRBJ2-5; D assignment may be TRBD1 or TRBD2 (6 bases each). Trimming took 7 bases from V and 5 from J, leaving 17 bases between them. The CDR3 sequence is 13 residues long. Germline V gives CDR1 SQVTM, CDR2 ANQGSEA. CDR3 DNA sequence: TGCAGCGCTGGGAGGCAGGGGTGGGAGACCCAGTACTTC. Translated, it gives CSAGRQGWETQYF. Full variable domain (rest looked up from reference TRBV29-1 and TRBJ2-5): SAVISQKPSRDICQRGTSLTIQCQVDSQVTMMFWYRQQPGQSLTLIATANQGSEATYESGFVIDKFPISRPNLTFSTLTVSNMSPEDSSIYLCSAGRQGWETQYFGPGTRLLVL.

This clone has more than one count but fewer than ten. The CDR3 here is CSVPTGGTEAFF. The CDR3 coding sequence is TGCAGCGTTCCGACAGGGGGCACTGAAGCTTTCTTT. The chain combines TRBV29-1 with TRBJ1-1, with TRBD1 identical over 9 bases. The CDR3 is 12 amino acids. Trimming cost V 5 bases and J 4 bases; bases outside gene matches: 2. Germline CDR1 and CDR2: SQVTM and ANQGSEA.

This clone was seen a few times. The gene calls are TRBV7-2 and TRBJ1-1; D remains unclear. With 6 bases removed from V and 3 bases from J, the gap between germline ends came to 14 bases. Germline V gene data show CDR1 as SGHTA and CDR2 as FQGNSA. This CDR3 has 14 amino acids. The CDR3 region is CASSSTSADTEAFF. The CDR3 coding sequence is TGTGCCAGCAGTTCAACTTCGGCTGACACTGAAGCTTTCTTT.

The V gene is TRBV30, the J gene TRBJ2-3; D remains ambiguous. Germline CDR1 reads GTSNPN; CDR2 reads SVGIG (reference sequence). This CDR3 is built from 14 residues. The V gene lost 0 bases and the J gene lost 4 bases, with 11 bases spanning the gap. CDR3 in DNA: TGTGCCTGGAGTGTGACCTTCGGGTCAGATACGCAGTATTTT. Its translation: CAWSVTFGSDTQYF.

This clone was counted a few times. This rearrangement joins TRBV25-1 to TRBJ1-2; D gene ambiguous. Germline V lookup: CDR1 MGHDK, CDR2 SYGVNS. CDR3 length: 14 amino acids. V gave up 1 base and J gave up 2 bases, with 8 bases separating them. In DNA, the CDR3 is TGTGCCAGCAGTGAATCGGTAGCCAACTATGGCTACACCTTC. It is translated as CASSESVANYGYTF.

J is TRBJ1-2 and V is TRBV2; D perhaps matches TRBD1 (5 bases). The germline CDR1 and CDR2 sequences are SNHLY and FYNNEI. The V gene lost 10 bases and the J gene lost 4 bases, with 16 bases spanning the gap. The length of the CDR3 is 13 residues. CDR3 nucleotide sequence: TGTGCCACCAGGGCTGAGAAATCCTATGGCTACACCTTC. Protein: CATRAEKSYGYTF. Full variable domain (rest looked up from reference TRBV2 and TRBJ1-2): EPEVTQTPSHQVTQMGQEVILRCVPISNHLYFYWYRQILGQKVEFLVSFYNNEISEKSEIFDDQFSVERPDGSNFTLKIRSTKLEDSAMYFCATRAEKSYGYTFGSGTRLTVV.

The rearrangement joins TRBV28 to TRBJ1-1; a possible D gene is TRBD1 (5 bases). CDR1 and CDR2 (germline): MDHEN, SYDVKM. The germline V and J ends were trimmed by 7 bases and 0 bases, with 18 bases remaining between them. The CDR3 runs 16 residues. CDR3 protein: CASISIRGGLNTEAFF. Here the CDR3 DNA reads TGTGCCAGCATCTCGATACGGGGGGGATTGAACACTGAAGCTTTCTTT.

This clone was observed a handful of times. J is TRBJ2-5 and V is TRBV10-3; TRBD2 matches at 7 bases. V trimming: 5 bases; J trimming: 3 bases; junction bases outside the gene matches: 6. Germline values: CDR1 ENHRY, CDR2 SYGVKD. CDR3 length equals 14 residues. The CDR3, as DNA: TGTGCCATCAGTCCAAAAGGACTAGAAGAGACCCAGTACTTC. Translated: CAISPKGLEETQYF.

The chain combines TRBV5-1 with TRBJ2-1, with D unclear. The CDR3 covers 15 residues. With 0 bases removed from V and 6 bases from J, the gap between germline ends came to 13 bases. Germline CDR1 reads SGHRS; CDR2 reads YFSETQ. This chain's CDR3 is CASSLGLATANEQFF. The CDR3 coding sequence is TGCGCCAGCAGCTTGGGACTCGCGACGGCCAATGAGCAGTTCTTC.

In its sample, this clone was seen a few times. An end of the junction differs from the germline gene, which may be a read error. This chain links TRBV7-2 with TRBJ2-1; D ambiguous. CDR1 and CDR2 (germline): SGHTA, FQGNSA. This CDR3 has 15 residues. The CDR3 sequence: CASTLSGRTYNEQFF. CDR3 bases: TGTGCCAGCACCTTAAGTGGAAGAACCTACAATGAGCAGTTCTTC.

There are a few counts of this clone. This chain joins TRBV2 and TRBJ1-2, with D perhaps TRBD1 (5 bases). The V gene lost 1 base and the J gene lost 8 bases, with 14 bases spanning the gap. From germline, CDR1 is SNHLY and CDR2 FYNNEI. The CDR3 runs to 14 residues. For the CDR3, the DNA is TGTGCCAGCAGTGAAGAGAGGGGTATTATGGGCTACACCTTC. Translated, it gives CASSEERGIMGYTF.

The rearrangement links TRBV30 to TRBJ1-2; D is unclear. Between the trimmed V and J ends, which lost 0 bases and 4 bases, there was a span of 6 bases. The germline CDR1 and CDR2 sequences are GTSNPN and SVGIG (reference sequence). The CDR3 covers 12 residues. The CDR3 is CAWSVGTYGYTF. CDR3 nucleotide sequence: TGTGCCTGGAGTGTCGGAACCTATGGCTACACCTTC.

This clone was found a few times. This chain links TRBV7-2 with TRBJ1-4; D uncertain. Per germline, CDR1 SGHTA and CDR2 FQGNSA. Between the trimmed V and J ends, which lost 7 bases and 4 bases, there was a span of 13 bases. This CDR3 comprises 14 residues. In nucleotides, the CDR3 is TGTGCCAGCACGCTAGCCGGGAATAATGAAAAACTGTTTTTT. Encoded protein: CASTLAGNNEKLFF.

There are a few counts of this clone. The chain couples TRBV11-2 to TRBJ2-7; TRBD1 might be the D (6 bases). The CDR3 totals 17 residues. The germline gives CDR1 SGHAT, CDR2 FQNNGV. V lost 4 bases and J lost 0, with 19 bases in between. This CDR3 is CASSSTFTGHSSYEQYF. Here the CDR3 DNA reads TGTGCCAGCAGCTCCACCTTTACAGGGCACTCCTCCTACGAGCAGTACTTC.

The chain is built from TRBV6-5 and TRBJ2-5; 7 nucleotides line up with TRBD2. This CDR3 has 16 amino acids. Losses at the gene ends were 2 bases for V and 2 bases for J; bases not matched to a gene: 8. Germline-derived CDR1 and CDR2 are MNHEY and SVGAGI. CDR3 sequence reads: CASSYRGGGIQETQYF. Here the CDR3 DNA reads TGTGCCAGCAGTTACCGCGGCGGGGGAATTCAAGAGACCCAGTACTTC.

This chain joins TRBV4-1 and TRBJ1-1, with D uncertain. With 3 bases removed from V and 5 bases from J, the gap between germline ends came to 13 bases. In germline, CDR1 is MGHRA, CDR2 YSYEKL. CDR3 length: 14 residues. The CDR3 region has the DNA TGCGCCAGCAGCCACCCTCCTGCGGGGACTGAAGCTTTCTTT. It encodes CASSHPPAGTEAFF.

The chain recombines TRBV30 with TRBJ2-1; D gene ambiguous. This CDR3 spans 11 amino acids. Germline V gene sequence: CDR1 GTSNPN, CDR2 SVGIG (reference sequence). Trimming cost V 3 bases and J 4 bases, with 4 bases left between them. The CDR3 sequence: CAWRRYNEQFF. The CDR3, as DNA: TGTGCCTGGAGGCGATACAATGAGCAGTTCTTC. The variable domain in full, completed from reference TRBV30 and TRBJ2-1, reads SQTIHQWPATLVQPVGSPLSLECTVEGTSNPNLYWYRQAAGRGLQLLFYSVGIGQISSEVPQNLSASRPQDRQFILSSKKLLLSDSGFYLCAWRRYNEQFFGPGTRLTVL.

This clone was seen a few times. The chain couples TRBV11-2 to TRBJ2-2; maybe TRBD2 (6 bases). Trimming removed 8 bases at V and 0 bases at J, with 22 bases between. CDR1 is SGHAT and CDR2 is FQNNGV in the germline V gene. This CDR3 contains 18 residues. CDR3 coding DNA: TGTGCCAGCCCCTCCAGCTTACTAGCTCGCGCGAACACCGGGGAGCTGTTTTTT. It yields the protein CASPSSLLARANTGELFF.

This chain links TRBV27 with TRBJ1-1; D might be TRBD1 (6 bases). The CDR3 consists of 16 residues. Germline assignment: CDR1 MNHEY and CDR2 SMNVEV (reference sequence). V was shortened by 5 bases and J by 0 bases, with 16 bases between the two germline ends. The CDR3: CASSPPDRLMNTEAFF. The DNA for the CDR3 is TGTGCCAGCAGTCCGCCGGACAGATTAATGAACACTGAAGCTTTCTTT.